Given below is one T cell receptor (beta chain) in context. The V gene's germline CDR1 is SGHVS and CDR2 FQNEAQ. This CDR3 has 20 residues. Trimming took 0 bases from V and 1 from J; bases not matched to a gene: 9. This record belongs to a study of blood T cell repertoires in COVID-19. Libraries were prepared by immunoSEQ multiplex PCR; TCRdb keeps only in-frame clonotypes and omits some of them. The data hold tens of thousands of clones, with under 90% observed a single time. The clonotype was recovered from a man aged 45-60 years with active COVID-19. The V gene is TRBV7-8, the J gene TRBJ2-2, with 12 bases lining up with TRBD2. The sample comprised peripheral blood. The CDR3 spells CASSLARLAGVSRNTGELFF. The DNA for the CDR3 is TGTGCCAGCAGCTTAGCGAGACTAGCGGGGGTATCTCGGAACACCGGGGAGCTGTTTTTT.